This T cell receptor (beta chain) was captured in a study of a mutant IDH1 vaccine in newly diagnosed glioma. Study results and limitations: Researchers report vaccine-induced immune responses in less than 95% of patients.

This table comes from immunoSEQ multiplex PCR, and its TCRdb copy is limited to in-frame clones, with some not included. The sample lists 30,000 to 40,000 clones; roughly 90% were seen once. The time point: week 47, end of study. With topical imiquimod, each dose of the vaccine consisted of 300 ug of mutant IDH1 20-mer peptide. Vaccination of patients was performed eight times, in weeks 1, 3, 5, 7, 11, 15, 19 and 23. As to this clone: The antigen is unknown.

The CDR3 runs 15 residues. Looked up from germline, CDR1 is SGHRS and CDR2 is YFSETQ. Trimming took 5 bases from V and 0 from J, leaving 14 bases between them. This specimen consisted of PBMCs, obtained from a glioma patient whose treatment included an IDH1 peptide vaccine. The rearrangement uses TRBV5-1 and TRBJ1-2, with unresolved D. The receptor was derived from a middle-aged man with glioma. The CDR3: CASSPTSEANYGYTF. The CDR3 region has the DNA TGCGCCAGCAGTCCGACATCGGAAGCTAACTATGGCTACACCTTC.